This entry concerns a single T cell receptor (beta chain). Its target is not known. The sample belongs to a study of shared clonotypes between healthy human individuals. Study-level findings and limits: All-four-donor shared clonotypes had higher generation probabilities than non-shared clonotypes did. Only blood underwent sampling, and tissue repertoires likely differ.

The authors split each subset's genomic DNA evenly across several immunoSEQ plates. Only in-frame clones appear in the TCRdb table, and some are missing; sequencing was by immunoSEQ multiplex PCR. The sample carries over a million clones, approximately 98% recorded once. Donors, without exception, were Caucasian adults residing in Nashville, Tennessee. V was shortened by 3 bases and J by 5 bases, with 15 bases between the two germline ends. The CDR3 is 15 residues long. Germline CDR1 reads SGHDT; CDR2 reads YYEEEE. This TCR was recovered from a man aged 30-40 years in good health. Sequencing input: naive CD4+ T cells sorted from blood. The subset was: CD45RA+ positively selected. The V gene is TRBV5-6, the J gene TRBJ2-1; D is perhaps TRBD1 (5 bases). The CDR3 bases are TGTGCCAGCAGCTCCCTTGGGGCTGCGAACAATGAGCAGTTCTTC. It is translated as CASSSLGAANNEQFF.